The clone carrying this TCR beta chain was seen only a few times. The junction differs from germline at one of its ends, possibly a read error. The source of the sample is a study of patients and donors after allogeneic stem cell transplantation. CDR3 size: 14 residues. The germline gives CDR1 KGHSH, CDR2 LQKENI. Each CDR3 protein is one row after TCRdb ran MiXCR on the RT-PCR reads. The sample consists of roughly 230,000 distinct CDR3 sequences, roughly 13% of them appearing once. The specimen was blood, either unsorted or a sorted T cell fraction (not recorded which). V gene TRBV18 combines with J gene TRBJ2-1; the D is unclear. This TCR derives from a human donor who was either an allogeneic HSCT recipient or a stem cell or donor lymphocyte infusion donor (not recorded which). It is not recorded whose cells these are; they may come from a transplant donor. CDR3 DNA: TGTGCCAGCTCACTTCGGTCCTCCTACTATGAGCAGTTCTTC. This gives the protein CASSLRSSYYEQFF. The full variable domain, in which reference TRBV18 and TRBJ2-1 provide the parts outside the CDR3, is NAGVMQNPRHLVRRRGQEARLRCSPMKGHSHVYWYRQLPEEGLKFMVYLQKENIIDESGMPKERFSAEFPKEGPSILRIQQVVRGDSAAYFCASSLRSSYYEQFFGPGTRLTVL.